The rows below give T cell receptor beta chains drawn from one sample of a study of T cells in Graves' hyperthyroidism and ophthalmopathy. TCRdb re-derived calls from the multiplex PCR reads in MiXCR, one entry per CDR3 protein. The sample yields about 360,000 distinct CDR3 sequences, roughly 13% seen once. The material sequenced was blood. The receptors shown here come from a man aged 25-45 years with Graves' hyperthyroidism that later progressed to Graves' ophthalmopathy. Each CDR3 is given with its conserved first and last residue. A D gene is named only where the DNA matches it firmly. Rows may omit the clone size; those that give it use once, few, many or a size class.

j_call	v_call	clone_size	cdr3_length	d_call	cdr3_aa	cdr3_nt
TRBJ1-1	TRBV7-8	many	14	-	CASSLNNLNTEAFF	TGTGCCAGCAGCTTAAACAATCTGAACACTGAAGCTTTCTTT
TRBJ2-3	TRBV12-3/TRBV12-4	many	16	TRBD2	CASSLVPGGVPDTQYF	TGTGCCAGCAGTTTAGTACCGGGGGGGGTACCAGATACGCAGTATTTT
TRBJ1-2	TRBV30	many	14	-	CASSLGRANYGYTF	TGTGCATCGAGTCTCGGCAGAGCTAACTATGGCTACACCTTC
TRBJ1-4	TRBV27	many	14	TRBD1	CASSPDRGYEKLFF	TGTGCCAGCAGTCCGGACAGGGGATACGAAAAACTGTTTTTT
TRBJ2-7	TRBV5-6	once	14	-	CASGLGQGPYEQYF	TGTGCCAGCGGCTTGGGGCAGGGCCCCTACGAGCAGTACTTC
TRBJ1-5	TRBV6-2/TRBV6-3	many	18	-	CASSYGPGGGRLNQPQHF	TGTGCCAGCAGTTACGGACCGGGGGGGGGCCGACTTAATCAGCCCCAGCATTTT
TRBJ2-7	TRBV24-1	-	15	-	CATSDQVDPSGEQYF	TGTGCCACCAGTGACCAGGTCGACCCGAGCGGCGAGCAGTACTTC
TRBJ2-1	TRBV6-1	-	15	TRBD2	CASSVGGWASNEQFF	TGTGCCAGCAGTGTGGGAGGGTGGGCGTCTAATGAGCAGTTCTTC
TRBJ1-1	TRBV20-1	once	12	-	CSANRRQVEAFF	TGCAGTGCGAACCGCCGACAAGTTGAAGCTTTCTTT
TRBJ1-6	TRBV11-3	-	15	TRBD1	CASSLRDRGNSPLHF	TGTGCCAGCAGCCTTCGGGACAGGGGGAATTCACCCCTCCACTTT
TRBJ1-4	TRBV6-2/TRBV6-3	few	15	-	CASSYEAATNEKLFF	TGTGCCAGCAGTTACGAAGCGGCAACTAATGAAAAACTGTTTTTT
TRBJ1-1	TRBV2	medium-sized	10	-	CASIYTEAFF	TGTGCCAGCATCTACACTGAAGCTTTCTTT
TRBJ2-7	TRBV5-1	many	16	TRBD2	CASSSPRVGRAYEQYF	TGCGCCAGCAGCTCGCCCCGGGTCGGGAGGGCATACGAGCAGTACTTC
TRBJ2-7	TRBV7-8	many	12	-	CASSSGTYEQYF	TGTGCCAGCAGCTCCGGGACCTACGAGCAGTACTTC
TRBJ1-5	TRBV11-3	many	13	-	CASSSNRYQPQHF	TGTGCCAGCAGCAGTAACCGTTATCAGCCCCAGCATTTT
TRBJ2-3	TRBV7-9	few	16	TRBD1	CASSLAGQGAWGTQYF	TGTGCCAGCAGCTTAGCCGGACAGGGGGCGTGGGGGACGCAGTATTTT
TRBJ1-2	TRBV6-1	many	14	TRBD1	CASRYTGGGYGYTF	TGTGCCAGCAGATATACAGGGGGCGGCTATGGCTACACCTTC
TRBJ2-7	TRBV7-9	-	14	-	CASSERSGDYEQYF	TGTGCCAGCAGCGAGAGATCAGGGGACTACGAGCAGTACTTC
TRBJ1-1	TRBV11-2	many	15	-	CASRISVGVNTEAFF	TGTGCCAGCAGGATTTCGGTTGGGGTGAACACTGAAGCTTTCTTT
TRBJ2-3	TRBV5-1	many	16	TRBD2	CASREGLAVSTDTQYF	TGCGCCAGCAGGGAGGGACTAGCGGTTAGCACAGATACGCAGTATTTT
TRBJ2-3	TRBV18	-	16	TRBD1	CASSPSTGLSTDTQYF	TGTGCCAGCTCACCCTCGACAGGGCTAAGCACAGATACGCAGTATTTT